The T cell receptor beta chain described here comes from a study of neurological immune-mediated disorders. From 2 million PBMCs stored at -80 C, the unsorted libraries were generated. Over 200 million TCR-beta sequences (from 15-18 subjects) were yielded by each sequencing run. TCRdb re-analysed the 5' RACE reads in MiXCR, keeping a single row per CDR3 protein. The sample shows under 70,000 distinct CDR3 sequences, about 3.4% of them seen only once. At least ten counts were recorded for this clonotype. V dropped 1 base and J dropped 6; count of bases not matched to a gene: 10. The germline CDR1 and CDR2 sequences are SGHRS and YFSETQ. The CDR3 extends over 16 amino acids.

This receptor was taken from a woman aged 55-69 years with multiple sclerosis. The sequenced sample was PBMCs. J is TRBJ1-1 and V is TRBV5-1, with TRBD1 matching over 9 bases. In DNA form, the CDR3 reads TGCGCCAGCAGCTTGATGTACAGGGGGCTTGGATCTGAAGCTTTCTTT. As protein: CASSLMYRGLGSEAFF.